This T cell receptor beta chain came from a study of Graves' ophthalmopathy and Graves' hyperthyroidism. Study outcomes and limitations: Most expanded clonotypes from thyroid (those above 0.001 frequency) were also found in blood.

About this clonotype itself: What it binds is not known.

The authors amplified TCR beta CDR3 regions, and they did so from RNA transcripts for repertoire sequencing. Second-round multiplex PCR came after a first-round RT-PCR that employed HTBI primers. TCRdb re-called the multiplex PCR reads with MiXCR, one entry per CDR3 protein. The table has about 740,000 distinct CDR3 sequences, around 40% seen once. CDR1 SNHLY and CDR2 FYNNEI come from the germline V gene. Trimming cost V 6 bases and J 4 bases; bases outside gene matches: 2. The CDR3 runs 12 residues. The PBMCs used were ones drawn from about 9.7 ml of fresh peripheral blood. Sequenced input: peripheral blood. The chain has TRBV2 and TRBJ1-2, with TRBD1 identical over 7 bases. This TCR was recovered from an adult man with Graves' ophthalmopathy. As DNA, the CDR3 is TGTGCCAGCAGGACAGGGCCCTATGGCTACACCTTC. Protein: CASRTGPYGYTF.